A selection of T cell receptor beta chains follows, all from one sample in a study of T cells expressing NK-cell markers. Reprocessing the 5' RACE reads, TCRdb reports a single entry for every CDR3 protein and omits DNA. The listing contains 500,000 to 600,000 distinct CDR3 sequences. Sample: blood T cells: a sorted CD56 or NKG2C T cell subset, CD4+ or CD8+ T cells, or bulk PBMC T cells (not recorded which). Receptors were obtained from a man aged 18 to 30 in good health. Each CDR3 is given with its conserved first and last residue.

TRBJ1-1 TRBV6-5 CASSYSGVTGWDTEAFF
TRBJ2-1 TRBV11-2 CASMASRSYNEQFF
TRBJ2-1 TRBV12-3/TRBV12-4 CASSFLGGVRNEQFF
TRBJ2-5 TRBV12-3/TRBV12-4 CASSLGAIQGIAGETQYF
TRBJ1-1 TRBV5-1 CASSLKDTRNTEAFF
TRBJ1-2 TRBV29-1 CSGLKGGFYTF
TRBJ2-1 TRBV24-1 CATSITGASSYNEQFF
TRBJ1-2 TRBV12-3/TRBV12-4 CASGQRLNYGYTF
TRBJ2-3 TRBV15 CATSRDPGEAQYF
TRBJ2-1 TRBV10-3 CATSPGQGTYNEQFF
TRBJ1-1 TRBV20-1 CSARTGQPEAFF
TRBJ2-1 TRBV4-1 CASSQETSGRLMINNEQFF
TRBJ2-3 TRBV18 CASSPTLDTQYF
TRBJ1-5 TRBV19 CASSPRDRGGGNQPQHF
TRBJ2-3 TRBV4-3 CASSHGGYSTDTQYF
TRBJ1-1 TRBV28 CASKAELNTEAFF
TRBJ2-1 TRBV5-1 CASSLNTGGKGEQFF
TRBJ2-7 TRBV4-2 CASSQDETGESHSYEQYF
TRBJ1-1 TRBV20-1 CSAAKTLGTRTEAFF
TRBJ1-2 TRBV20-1 CSALGLTVYTF
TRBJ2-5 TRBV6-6 CASTESRETQYF
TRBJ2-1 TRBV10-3 CAISEFTPSGGEQFF
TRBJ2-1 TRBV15 CATSSPGLVLNEQFF
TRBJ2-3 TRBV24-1 CATSDHVGGRGTDTQYF
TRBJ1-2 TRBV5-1 CASSGQGAGVEGYTF